This TCR beta chain was documented in a study of blood T cell repertoires in COVID-19. Study summary: In each case, the material was cDNA or gDNA derived from T cells, B-cell-depleted T cells, or PBMCs.

Each participant's cohort was designated according to participant-reported clinical history. Authors' methods: Cell counts per sample came from amplifying reference gene primers. The repertoire was sequenced with immunoSEQ multiplex PCR; TCRdb's copy has only in-frame clones and lacks some. That table furnishes V, J and clone size, whereas the DNA furnished D and trimming. Altogether 140,000 to 150,000 clones are present, just under 85% being singletons, with the ten largest covering approximately 3.6%. Looked up from germline, CDR1 is LGHNA and CDR2 is YSLEER. The V segment lost 4 bases and the J segment 6 bases; nucleotides outside the gene matches: 10. CDR3 length: 16 residues.

This receptor was taken from a woman aged 45-59 years with acute COVID-19. The sample was PBMCs or T cells enriched from blood (not recorded which). The genes are TRBV4-3 and TRBJ2-3, with TRBD2 identical over 10 bases. The CDR3 DNA sequence: TGCGCCAGCAGCCGCGGGATTAGCGGGAGGTCGGATACGCAGTATTTT. Translation gives CASSRGISGRSDTQYF.